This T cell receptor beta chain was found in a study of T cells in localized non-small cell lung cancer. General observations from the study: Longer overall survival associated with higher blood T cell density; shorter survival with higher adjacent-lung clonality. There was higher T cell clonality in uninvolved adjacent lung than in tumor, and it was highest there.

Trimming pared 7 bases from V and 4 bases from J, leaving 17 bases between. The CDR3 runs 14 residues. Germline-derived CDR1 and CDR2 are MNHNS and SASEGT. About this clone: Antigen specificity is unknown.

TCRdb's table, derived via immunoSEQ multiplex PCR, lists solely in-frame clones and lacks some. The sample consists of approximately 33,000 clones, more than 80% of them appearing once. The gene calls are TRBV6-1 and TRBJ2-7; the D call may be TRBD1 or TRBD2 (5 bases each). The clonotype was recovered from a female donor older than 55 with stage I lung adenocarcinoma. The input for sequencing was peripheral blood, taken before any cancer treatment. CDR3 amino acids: CASTPAGSRYEQYF. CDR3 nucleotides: TGTGCCAGCACCCCGGCAGGGAGTCGGTACGAGCAGTACTTC.